The clone carrying this TCR beta chain has a handful of counts. The antigen is not known. These data originate in a study of blood T cells in healthy people across ages. Study-level points and caveats: Any conclusive comparison of naive versus antigen-experienced cells was prevented by using unsorted PBMCs. Long-lived donors had more naive CD4+ cells and higher diversity than aged donors.

The CDR3 is 12 residues long. Germline V gene lookup returns CDR1 SGHAT and CDR2 FQNNGV. The ends were cut back, 3 bases at V and 9 bases at J, with 9 bases in the middle. Primed by a sample-barcoded 5' primer and a J-beta primer mix, a second PCR proceeded for about 6 to 12 cycles. A template-switch adaptor with 12 random nucleotides tagged each cDNA molecule. Samples each returned at least 2.5 million CDR3-containing paired-end reads. TCRdb redid the calling of the 5' RACE reads with MiXCR, one entry per CDR3 protein. The sample shows roughly 1,500,000 distinct CDR3 sequences, about 35% of them seen only once.

Input material: blood. The chain joins TRBV11-2 to TRBJ2-1; D uncertain. The clonotype originates from a woman in her thirties in good health. The DNA for the CDR3 is TGTGCCAGCAGCTTCTTGGCGATTGAGCAGTTCTTC. This encodes CASSFLAIEQFF.